This record concerns one T cell receptor beta chain sequence. The sample comes from a study of cytomegalovirus exposure and HLA in healthy donors. PCR was performed using 60 Vbeta and 13 Jbeta primers. The data were produced by immunoSEQ multiplex PCR, yet TCRdb's version contains in-frame clones alone and is incomplete. The data contain 150,000 to 200,000 clones, roughly three quarters of them seen just once; the ten biggest clones take up approximately 15%. Germline V gene sequence: CDR1 MRHNA, CDR2 SNTAGT. This CDR3 contains 14 residues. The V gene end was trimmed by 4 bases and the J gene end by 0 bases; junction bases not matched to a gene: 1.

The source of this sequence is a woman between 40 and 55 years old in good health and CMV-seronegative. Sequenced sample: PBMCs. This chain links TRBV6-4 with TRBJ2-3, with 7 bases that match TRBD2. The CDR3 is CASSASGSTDTQYF. CDR3 nucleotide sequence: TGTGCCAGCAGTGCTAGCGGTAGCACAGATACGCAGTATTTT.